The 14 T cell receptor beta chains presented below share a single source sample, sequenced in a study of regulatory T cells in long-lasting Graves disease. Time point noted: newly diagnosed GD, antithyroid drugs for less than 3 months. PBMC RNA was the source of the TCR library. The TCR beta library used iRepertoire HTBI primers with Arm-PCR amplification of CDR3. TCRdb ran MiXCR on the multiplex PCR reads and lists one entry per CDR3 protein. The data show about 460,000 distinct CDR3 sequences, 14% seen once. The same data also contributed to another study, on T cells in Graves' hyperthyroidism and ophthalmopathy.

The material was peripheral blood mononuclear cells (PBMCs), obtained at new diagnosis, from a patient treated with antithyroid drugs. These TCRs come from a woman aged 50 to 65 with Graves disease.

The gene calls are TRBV10-3 and TRBJ2-3; 7 bases map to TRBD1. Looked up from germline, CDR1 is ENHRY and CDR2 is SYGVKD. Trimming at V came to 6 bases and at J to 0 bases, leaving 15 bases not matched to a gene. This CDR3 has 18 amino acids. DNA of the CDR3: TGTGCCATCAGACCCCGGACAGGTCAATCGATTAGCACAGATACGCAGTATTTT. Encoded protein: CAIRPRTGQSISTDTQYF.

As concerns this clonotype: Since a much larger clone is just one base distant, this may be a read error. The chain links TRBV12-3 or TRBV12-4 to TRBJ1-4; D might be TRBD1 (5 bases). The CDR3 consists of 15 residues. The germline V and J ends were trimmed by 6 bases and 0 bases, with 11 bases remaining between them. CDR3 nucleotide sequence: TGTGCCAGCAGCTCTCAGGGACCAACTAATGAAAAACTGTTTTTT. This translates into CASSSQGPTNEKLFF.

This clonotype has only a few counts. The rearrangement joins TRBV7-2 to TRBJ2-2; D remains unclear. V was clipped by 5 bases and J by 9 bases, with 19 bases between them. CDR1 and CDR2 from the germline V gene are SGHTA and FQGNSA. The CDR3 is 15 residues long. CDR3 sequence reads: CASSVRAVRNRELFF. CDR3 sequence (DNA): TGTGCCAGCAGCGTACGTGCAGTCAGGAATCGGGAGCTGTTTTTT.

This clonotype has more than one count but fewer than ten. The chain couples TRBV18 to TRBJ2-1; 9 bases line up with TRBD1. This CDR3 spans 16 amino acids. V was pared by 3 bases and J by 4 bases, with 7 bases of the junction left unmatched. Germline CDR1 and CDR2: KGHSH and LQKENI. The CDR3: CASSPPATGGYNEQFF. Written as DNA, the CDR3 is TGTGCCAGCTCACCGCCGGCGACAGGGGGGTACAATGAGCAGTTCTTC.

This clonotype was observed a single time. A much larger clone is a single base away; this may be a read error. V gene TRBV20-1 combines with J gene TRBJ2-5, with D perhaps being TRBD1 or TRBD2 (5 bases each). There are 17 residues in the CDR3. CDR1 is DFQATT, CDR2 SNEGSKA, per germline (reference sequence). CDR3: CSLAQLPGHPREETHYF. The CDR3 DNA reads TGCAGTCTAGCCCAATTACCGGGGCATCCGAGAGAAGAGACCCATTACTTC.

In this sample, this clonotype turned up a few times. This sequence joins TRBV30 and TRBJ1-4; a weak D match, TRBD1 (6 bases). V was clipped by 4 bases and J by 4 bases, with 13 bases between them. In germline, CDR1 is GTSNPN, CDR2 SVGIG (reference sequence). The CDR3 spans 14 residues. Here the CDR3 DNA reads TGTGCCTGGACCCAAACAGGGAGTAATGAAAAACTGTTTTTT. Its translation: CAWTQTGSNEKLFF.

At least ten counts were recorded for this clonotype. V gene TRBV29-1 combines with J gene TRBJ2-7; D is undetermined. The V gene lost 7 bases and the J gene lost 2 bases, with 12 bases spanning the gap. CDR1 and CDR2 (germline): SQVTM, ANQGSEA. The CDR3 covers 12 residues. CDR3 in DNA: TGCAGCGCCCTGCTGGGGACCTACGAGCAGTACTTC. This codes for CSALLGTYEQYF.

This clonotype was picked up many times. The genes are TRBV20-1 and TRBJ2-3; TRBD1 aligns across 8 bases. CDR3 size: 14 residues. Germline V gives CDR1 DFQATT, CDR2 SNEGSKA (reference sequence). The CDR3 DNA reads as TGCAGACCAGACAGGGGCTACGGGGCAGATACGCAGTATTTT. The encoded protein is CRPDRGYGADTQYF.

Ten or more counts support this clonotype. CDR3 nucleotides: TGTGCCAGCAGACACGGGACAGGCCTTTATAGCAATCAGCCCCAGCATTTT. Residues: CASRHGTGLYSNQPQHF. The chain links TRBV6-2 or TRBV6-3 to TRBJ1-5; 8 bases are a match to TRBD1. The junction had 10 bases not matched to a gene; V was cut back by 6 bases and J by 0 bases. The CDR3 is 17 residues long. CDR1 MNHEY and CDR2 SVGEGT come from the germline V gene.

The chain couples TRBV27 to TRBJ1-5, with 11 bases identical to TRBD1. V trimming: 4 bases; J trimming: 3 bases; junction bases outside the gene matches: 5. This CDR3 is 16 amino acids long. Looked up from germline, CDR1 is MNHEY and CDR2 is SMNVEV (reference sequence). The CDR3: CASSSDRGPFNQPQHF. The CDR3 coding sequence is TGTGCCAGCAGTTCGGACAGGGGGCCTTTCAATCAGCCCCAGCATTTT.

There are many counts of this clonotype. The chain combines TRBV5-8 with TRBJ2-5; weak D call: TRBD2 (6 bases). Looked up from germline, CDR1 is SGHTS and CDR2 is YDEGEE. The CDR3 has 16 residues. Trimming stripped 0 bases from V and 1 base from J, with 13 bases between. The CDR3 bases are TGTGCCAGCAGCTTGGGGCTAGCGAACCGCCAAGAGACCCAGTACTTC. This translates into CASSLGLANRQETQYF.

This chain uses TRBV6-1 with TRBJ1-5; D remains unclear. Germline CDR1 MNHNS, CDR2 SASEGT. This CDR3 has 11 amino acids. The ends were cut back, 3 bases at V and 6 bases at J, with 3 bases in the middle. The CDR3 is CASSETQPQHF. The CDR3 nucleotides are TGTGCCAGCAGTGAGACTCAGCCCCAGCATTTT.

The chain joins TRBV5-5 to TRBJ2-7; D perhaps matches TRBD2 (5 bases). The germline V gene encodes CDR1 SGHKS and CDR2 YYEKEE (reference sequence). Trimming left V 4 bases short and J 2 bases short, with 16 bases between. This CDR3 contains 15 residues. CDR3 region: CASSANSGGAYEQYF. The DNA of the CDR3 is TGTGCCAGCAGCGCAAACAGCGGTGGGGCCTACGAGCAGTACTTC.

In its sample, this clonotype was seen many times. The chain uses TRBV30 and TRBJ2-7, with TRBD2 as a possible D gene (5 bases). CDR3 size: 12 residues. Looked up from germline, CDR1 is GTSNPN and CDR2 is SVGIG (reference sequence). V was clipped by 4 bases and J by 6 bases, with 13 bases between them. Here the CDR3 reads CAWTQTRGEQYF. The CDR3, as DNA: TGTGCCTGGACCCAGACTCGGGGCGAGCAGTACTTC.